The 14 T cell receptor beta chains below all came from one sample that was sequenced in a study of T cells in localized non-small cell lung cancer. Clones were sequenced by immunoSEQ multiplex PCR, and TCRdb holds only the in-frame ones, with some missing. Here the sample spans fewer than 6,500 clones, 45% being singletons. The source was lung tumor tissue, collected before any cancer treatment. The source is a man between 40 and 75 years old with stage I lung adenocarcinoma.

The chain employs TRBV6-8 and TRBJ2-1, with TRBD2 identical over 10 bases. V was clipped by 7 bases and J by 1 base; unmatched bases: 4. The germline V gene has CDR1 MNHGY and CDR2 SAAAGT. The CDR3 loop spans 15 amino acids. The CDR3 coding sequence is TGTGCCAGCAAGTTACTAGCGGGATCCTACAATGAGCAGTTCTTC. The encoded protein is CASKLLAGSYNEQFF.

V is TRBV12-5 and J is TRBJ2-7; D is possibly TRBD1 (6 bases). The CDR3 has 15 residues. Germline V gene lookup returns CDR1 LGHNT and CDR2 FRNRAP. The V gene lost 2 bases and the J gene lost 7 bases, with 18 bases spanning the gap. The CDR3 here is CASGLTGPPRGEQYF. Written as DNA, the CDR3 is TGTGCTAGTGGTTTGACAGGGCCTCCGAGGGGGGAGCAGTACTTC.

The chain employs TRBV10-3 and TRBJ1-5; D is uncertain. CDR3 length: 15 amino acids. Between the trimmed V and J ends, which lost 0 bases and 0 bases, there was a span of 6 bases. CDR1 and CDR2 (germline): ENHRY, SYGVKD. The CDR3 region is CAISESGYSNQPQHF. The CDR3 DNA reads TGTGCCATCAGTGAGTCGGGTTATAGCAATCAGCCCCAGCATTTT.

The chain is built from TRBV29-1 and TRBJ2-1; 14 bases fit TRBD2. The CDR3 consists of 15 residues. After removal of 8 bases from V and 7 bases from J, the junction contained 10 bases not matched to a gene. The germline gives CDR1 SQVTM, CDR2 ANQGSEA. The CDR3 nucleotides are TGCAGCTCCTGGGGACTAGCGGGAGTTGGAAATGAGCAGTTCTTC. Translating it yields CSSWGLAGVGNEQFF.

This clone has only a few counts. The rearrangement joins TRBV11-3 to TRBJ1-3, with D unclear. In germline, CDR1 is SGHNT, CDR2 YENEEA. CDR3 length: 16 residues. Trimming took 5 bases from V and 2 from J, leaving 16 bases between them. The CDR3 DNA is TGTGCCAGCAGCCCCCGGCTCGGGGTTGCTGGAAACACCATATATTTT. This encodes CASSPRLGVAGNTIYF.

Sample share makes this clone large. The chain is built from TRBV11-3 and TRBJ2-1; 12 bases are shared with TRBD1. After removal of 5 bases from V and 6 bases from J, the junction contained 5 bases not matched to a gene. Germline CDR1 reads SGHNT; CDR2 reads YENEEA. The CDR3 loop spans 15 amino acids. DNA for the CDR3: TGTGCCAGCAGCCGCCGGGGACAGGGGGCCAATGAGCAGTTCTTC. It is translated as CASSRRGQGANEQFF.

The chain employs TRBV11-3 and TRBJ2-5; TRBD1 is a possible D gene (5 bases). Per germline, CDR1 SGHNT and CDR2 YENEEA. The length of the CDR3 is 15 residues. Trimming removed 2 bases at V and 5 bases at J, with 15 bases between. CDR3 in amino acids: CASSLRPSKGETQYF. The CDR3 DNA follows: TGTGCCAGCAGCTTACGGCCCAGCAAGGGGGAGACCCAGTACTTC.

The CDR3 protein is CASSQDWGYEQYF. Written as DNA, the CDR3 is TGTGCCAGCAGCCAAGATTGGGGTTACGAGCAGTACTTC. The chain employs TRBV14 and TRBJ2-7; the D is unclear. The germline V gene has CDR1 SGHDN and CDR2 FVKESK. CDR3 size: 13 residues. The V gene lost 0 bases and the J gene lost 4 bases, with 7 bases spanning the gap.

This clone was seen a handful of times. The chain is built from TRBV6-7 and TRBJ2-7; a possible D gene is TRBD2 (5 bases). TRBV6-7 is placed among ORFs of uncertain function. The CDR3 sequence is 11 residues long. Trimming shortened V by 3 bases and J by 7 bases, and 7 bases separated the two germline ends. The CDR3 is CASSYRREQYF. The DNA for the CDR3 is TGTGCCAGCAGTTATCGGAGGGAGCAGTACTTC.

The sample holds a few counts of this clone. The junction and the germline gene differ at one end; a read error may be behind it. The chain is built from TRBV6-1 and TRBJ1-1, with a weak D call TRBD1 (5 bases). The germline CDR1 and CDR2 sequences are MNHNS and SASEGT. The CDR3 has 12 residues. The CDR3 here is CASSEGAGLTGF. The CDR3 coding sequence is TGTGCCAGCAGTGAAGGGGCGGGATTAACAGGCTTT.

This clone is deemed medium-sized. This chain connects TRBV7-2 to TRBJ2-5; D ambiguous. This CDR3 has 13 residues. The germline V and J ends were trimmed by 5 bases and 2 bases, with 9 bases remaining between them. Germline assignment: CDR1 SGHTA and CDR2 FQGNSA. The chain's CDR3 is CASSLGPQETQYF. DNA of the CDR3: TGTGCCAGCAGCCTAGGACCACAAGAGACCCAGTACTTC.

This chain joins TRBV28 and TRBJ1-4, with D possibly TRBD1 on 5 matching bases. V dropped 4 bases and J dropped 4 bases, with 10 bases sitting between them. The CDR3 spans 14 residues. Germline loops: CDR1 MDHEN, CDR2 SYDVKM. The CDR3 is CASSSGQDNEKLFF. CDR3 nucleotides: TGTGCCAGCAGTTCAGGGCAGGATAATGAAAAACTGTTTTTT.

CDR3 sequence reads: CASSLWTANTEAFF. The CDR3 nucleotides are TGTGCCAGCAGTTTATGGACAGCGAACACTGAAGCTTTCTTT. The chain combines TRBV28 with TRBJ1-1; perhaps TRBD1 as D (5 bases). The CDR3 contains 14 residues. V dropped 0 bases and J dropped 1 base, with 6 bases sitting between them. Germline CDR1 MDHEN, CDR2 SYDVKM.

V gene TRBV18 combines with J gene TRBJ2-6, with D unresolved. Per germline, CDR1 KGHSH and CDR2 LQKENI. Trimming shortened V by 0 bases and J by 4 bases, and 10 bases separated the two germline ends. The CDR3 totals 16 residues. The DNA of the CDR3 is TGTGCCAGCTCACCACCAATGGCCGAAGGGGCCAACGTCCTGACTTTC. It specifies CASSPPMAEGANVLTF.